Sequencing of this TCR beta chain was carried out in a study of blood T cell repertoires in COVID-19. Study in general: Material from acute and convalescent COVID-19 was sourced from the United States, Italy and Spain.

The V and J ends lost 4 bases and 7 bases, in that order; junction bases with no gene match: 4. The CDR3 consists of 14 residues. The germline CDR1 and CDR2 sequences are KGHSH and LQKENI. Sequencing was performed with immunoSEQ multiplex PCR; in TCRdb, only in-frame clones are kept and a portion is missing. The sample comprises 88,000 or so clones, 75% to 90% of which are singletons, and more than 0.9% rests with the top ten. Sample: PBMCs or T cells enriched from blood (not recorded which). The receptor comes from a woman aged 45-65 years with acute COVID-19. J is TRBJ2-1 and V is TRBV18, with 10 bases matching TRBD1. The CDR3 protein is CASSQRQGANEQFF. The CDR3 DNA follows: TGTGCCAGCTCACAAAGACAGGGGGCAAATGAGCAGTTCTTC.